These 19 T cell receptor beta chains were all obtained from the same sample, sequenced in a study of T cell responses to AZD1222 COVID-19 vaccine. Sequencing was performed with immunoSEQ multiplex PCR; in TCRdb, only in-frame clones are kept and a portion is missing. The sample contains 100,000 to 150,000 clones, about nine tenths of which appear only once. Sequenced here: peripheral blood, sampled 28 days after the second AZD1222 dose. The origin of the receptors is an adult who received the AZD1222 COVID-19 vaccine.

The CDR3 coding sequence is TGTGCCATCAGTCAACGGGGCAGCTACAATGAGCAGTTCTTC. Amino acid sequence: CAISQRGSYNEQFF. This chain connects TRBV10-3 to TRBJ2-1; D assignment may be TRBD1 or TRBD2 (5 bases each). V was trimmed by 5 bases and J by 3 bases, leaving 11 bases between them. Germline V CDR1 and CDR2: ENHRY, SYGVKD. CDR3 length: 14 amino acids.

The chain is built from TRBV11-2 and TRBJ2-3; unclear D gene. The CDR3 consists of 13 residues. The germline V gene has CDR1 SGHAT and CDR2 FQNNGV. V lost 1 base, J lost 7 bases, and 9 bases lay in between. CDR3 protein: CASSLGFYNTQYF. The CDR3, as DNA: TGTGCCAGCAGCTTAGGCTTTTACAATACGCAGTATTTT.

The CDR3: CASSQPGQTYNEQFF. CDR3 in DNA: TGTGCCAGCAGCCAACCGGGACAGACCTACAATGAGCAGTTCTTC. The rearrangement joins TRBV7-8 to TRBJ2-1; 7 bases agree with TRBD1. CDR1 is SGHVS and CDR2 is FQNEAQ in the germline V gene. The CDR3 loop spans 15 amino acids. V was clipped by 5 bases and J by 2 bases; unmatched bases: 6.

This CDR3 reads CASSPPSTGINTEAFF. The CDR3 nucleotides are TGTGCCAGCTCACCACCATCTACAGGGATCAACACTGAAGCTTTCTTT. The chain is built from TRBV18 and TRBJ1-1, with D perhaps matching TRBD1 (6 bases). This CDR3 region has 16 residues. V was cut by 0 bases and J by 2 bases, with 13 bases left in between. The germline V gene encodes CDR1 KGHSH and CDR2 LQKENI.

This sequence joins TRBV7-6 and TRBJ1-4, with D unclear. Trimming shortened V by 5 bases and J by 4 bases, and 17 bases separated the two germline ends. Germline loops: CDR1 SGHVS, CDR2 FNYEAQ. The CDR3 consists of 16 residues. In nucleotides, the CDR3 is TGTGCCAGCAGCCCAGCCGGTCCGAGGCTTAATGAAAAACTGTTTTTT. It codes for CASSPAGPRLNEKLFF.

The chain couples TRBV5-4 to TRBJ2-7; 9 positions agree with TRBD2. CDR1 SGHNT and CDR2 YYREEE come from the germline V gene (reference sequence). This CDR3 has 16 residues. V gave up 4 bases and J gave up 7 bases; unmatched junction bases: 15. The CDR3 reads CASSRAKSSGTQEQYF. DNA of the CDR3: TGTGCCAGCAGCCGGGCCAAGTCTAGCGGGACCCAGGAGCAGTACTTC.

V usage is TRBV5-1 and J usage is TRBJ2-3, with 7 bases identical to TRBD1. V lost 7 bases, J lost 2 bases, and 10 bases stayed unmatched. The CDR3 has 15 residues. Germline V gene sequence: CDR1 SGHRS, CDR2 YFSETQ. The CDR3 loop reads CASGQDPSSTDTQYF. The CDR3 coding sequence is TGCGCCAGCGGACAGGATCCGTCGTCCACAGATACGCAGTATTTT.

The rearrangement uses TRBV14 and TRBJ1-3; tentatively, D is TRBD1 (6 bases). Trimming pared 4 bases from V and 7 bases from J, leaving 8 bases between. The CDR3 has 12 amino acids. The germline CDR1 and CDR2 sequences are SGHDN and FVKESK. CDR3 region: CASSPQGNTIYF. CDR3 nucleotide sequence: TGTGCCAGCAGCCCCCAGGGGAACACCATATATTTT.

This rearrangement joins TRBV28 to TRBJ2-7; D unresolved. Germline CDR1 reads MDHEN; CDR2 reads SYDVKM. CDR3 length equals 13 residues. Trimming took off 5 bases at V and 1 base at J, with 9 bases between the two ends. CDR3 DNA sequence: TGTGCCAGCAGTCCCGGCAAGTCCTACGAGCAGTACTTC. This encodes CASSPGKSYEQYF.

In DNA, the CDR3 is TGTGCCAGCAGCTTCGAGTGGGTAGAAGCTTTCTTT. It is translated as CASSFEWVEAFF. This chain connects TRBV12-3 or TRBV12-4 to TRBJ1-1, with unresolved D. The germline V and J ends were trimmed by 6 bases and 8 bases, with 13 bases remaining between them. CDR3 length: 12 amino acids.

The CDR3 coding sequence is TGTGCCAGCAGTGAATACGGCTGGTGGGAGGGGAACTATGGCTACACCTTC. Translating it yields CASSEYGWWEGNYGYTF. J is TRBJ1-2 and V is TRBV6-1; a possible D gene is TRBD1 (5 bases). Germline V gives CDR1 MNHNS, CDR2 SASEGT. This CDR3 contains 17 residues. V was cut by 2 bases and J by 2 bases, with 18 bases left in between.

V is TRBV5-1 and J is TRBJ1-2; TRBD1 might be the D (5 bases). Germline V gene data show CDR1 as SGHRS and CDR2 as YFSETQ. V dropped 0 bases and J dropped 8 bases, with 11 bases sitting between them. This CDR3 is 13 amino acids long. The CDR3 here is CASSLDGARGYTF. The CDR3 DNA follows: TGCGCCAGCAGCTTGGACGGGGCCCGCGGCTACACCTTC.

The V gene is TRBV2, the J gene TRBJ2-5, with D tentatively TRBD1 (5 bases). Germline CDR1 is SNHLY and CDR2 is FYNNEI. V lost 8 bases and J 4 bases, leaving 11 bases between the germline ends. The CDR3 spans 12 residues. The CDR3 nucleotides are TGTGCCAGCCAGGGTCTCCCAGAGACCCAGTACTTC. Amino acids: CASQGLPETQYF. The whole variable domain, remainder taken from reference TRBV2 and TRBJ2-5, is EPEVTQTPSHQVTQMGQEVILRCVPISNHLYFYWYRQILGQKVEFLVSFYNNEISEKSEIFDDQFSVERPDGSNFTLKIRSTKLEDSAMYFCASQGLPETQYFGPGTRLLVL.

The CDR3 DNA is TGTGCCAGTAGTATTGGACGGTACTATGGCTACACCTTC. Amino acid sequence: CASSIGRYYGYTF. This chain joins TRBV19 and TRBJ1-2, with D unresolved. The V gene's germline CDR1 is LNHDA and CDR2 SQIVND (reference sequence). The length of the CDR3 is 13 residues. V was trimmed by 3 bases and J by 3 bases, leaving 8 bases between them.

CDR3 DNA sequence: TGTGCCAGCAGTTCGGACTACTCCTACGAGCAGTACTTC. Translation gives CASSSDYSYEQYF. The chain employs TRBV12-3 or TRBV12-4 and TRBJ2-7, with D tentatively TRBD2 (6 bases). Trimming took 4 bases from V and 0 from J, leaving 7 bases between them. The CDR3 has 13 amino acids.

The chain joins TRBV10-2 to TRBJ2-7, with TRBD2 matching 7 bases. Germline V gene sequence: CDR1 WSHSY, CDR2 SAAADI. This CDR3 comprises 14 residues. J was trimmed by 3 bases and V by 3 bases; bases with no gene match: 5. CDR3 coding DNA: TGCGCCAGCAGTGATTGGGGGAGGGACTACGAGCAGTACTTC. This encodes CASSDWGRDYEQYF.

The sample holds one count of this clone. V and J are TRBV14 and TRBJ2-2; D gene uncertain. Germline V gives CDR1 SGHDN, CDR2 FVKESK. V was shortened by 3 bases and J by 5 bases, with 4 bases between the two germline ends. The CDR3 is 12 amino acids. The CDR3 sequence is CASSQRTGELFF. The CDR3 DNA follows: TGTGCCAGCAGCCAGAGGACCGGGGAGCTGTTTTTT.

This clone was seen once. The chain carries TRBV9 and TRBJ2-3; D is uncertain. Germline-derived CDR1 and CDR2 are SGDLS and YYNGEE. Trimming took off 0 bases at V and 8 bases at J, with 7 bases between the two ends. The CDR3 covers 12 residues. This chain's CDR3 is CASSVGEATQYF. The CDR3 DNA reads TGTGCCAGCAGCGTAGGGGAAGCTACGCAGTATTTT.

V usage is TRBV19 and J usage is TRBJ2-2, with 9 bases fitting TRBD2. This CDR3 is built from 16 residues. Germline V gives CDR1 LNHDA, CDR2 SQIVND (reference sequence). V dropped 4 bases and J dropped 7; count of bases not matched to a gene: 10. The CDR3 loop reads CASSTHGTSRRGELFF. The CDR3 DNA reads TGTGCCAGTAGTACTCACGGGACTAGCCGTCGCGGGGAGCTGTTTTTT. Full variable domain (rest looked up from reference TRBV19 and TRBJ2-2): DGGITQSPKYLFRKEGQNVTLSCEQNLNHDAMYWYRQDPGQGLRLIYYSQIVNDFQKGDIAEGYSVSREKKESFPLTVTSAQKNPTAFYLCASSTHGTSRRGELFFGEGSRLTVL.